This T cell receptor beta chain was recovered during a study of T cells in Graves' hyperthyroidism and ophthalmopathy. At the level of the study: Peripheral blood collection took place at initial diagnosis, before any treatment.

Amplified TCR beta CDR3 regions derived from RNA transcripts. A set of HTBI primers served as the primers for a first-round RT-PCR of the TCR CDR3. Using its own MiXCR run on the multiplex PCR reads, TCRdb lists one record per CDR3 protein. This table holds approximately 400,000 distinct CDR3 sequences, 13% found once. Study-wide findings and caveats: Model output signaled ophthalmopathy a median 6.5 months ahead of onset. Most clonotypes expanded in thyroid above 0.001 were likewise present in blood.

Germline CDR1 is ENHRY and CDR2 is SYGVKD. Trimming removed 2 bases from V and 4 bases from J, with 3 bases in between. The CDR3 is 12 amino acids. Fresh peripheral blood, roughly 9.8 ml of it, supplied the PBMCs. The sample holds many counts of this clonotype. The target antigen is unknown. The chain carries TRBV10-3 and TRBJ1-5; no definite D call. The sequence was obtained from a young man with Graves' hyperthyroidism that later progressed to Graves' ophthalmopathy. The sequencing sample was made of blood. CDR3 loop: CAISERNQPQHF. CDR3 in DNA: TGTGCCATCAGTGAGCGGAATCAGCCCCAGCATTTT.